This paragraph covers one TCR beta chain sequence. Its antigen is unknown. This sample includes further DNA sequences coding for the same CDR3. Germline trimming cut 2 bases from V and 0 bases from J; bases unmatched to any gene: 1. The CDR3 extends over 15 amino acids. Per germline, CDR1 SGHAT and CDR2 FQNNGV. This sample is drawn from a study of OX40 agonist ivuxolimab in advanced cancers. The study's findings and limits: Relative to CD4+, CD8+ T cells held more expanded clones on average. Researchers did not determine the expanded peripheral T cells' antigen specificity.

Clones were sequenced by immunoSEQ multiplex PCR, and TCRdb holds only the in-frame ones, with some missing. This table holds roughly 80,000 clones, about nine tenths found once. The material sequenced was CD4+ or CD8+ T cells sorted from blood, taken in a trial of the OX40 agonist ivuxolimab. The J gene is TRBJ2-1, the V gene TRBV11-2; TRBD2 matches 7 bases. This receptor was taken from an adult with an advanced solid tumor such as melanoma, head and neck, liver or kidney cancer. The CDR3 nucleotides are TGTGCCAGCAGCTTAAGCGGGGCCTCCTACAATGAGCAGTTCTTC. It specifies CASSLSGASYNEQFF.